This is a list of T cell receptor beta chains from one sample in a study of T cell changes during pregnancy in multiple sclerosis. Generated by immunoSEQ multiplex PCR, the TCRdb table keeps only in-frame clones and is missing some. The sample carries 15,000 to 20,000 clones, around 90% recorded once. The specimen comprised CD8+ T cells from peripheral blood mononuclear cells, sampled after pregnancy. The receptors derive from a female donor in good health, enrolled as a control in a pregnancy study. Each CDR3 is given with its conserved first and last residue. Fields, in order: CDR3 protein, CDR3 DNA, V gene, clone size, J gene, CDR3 length, D gene. D genes are given only for firm matches. For some rows the clone size is stated as once, few or many, or as a class when expanded; others skip it.

CASSTLQGFQETQYF	TGTGCCAGCAGTACGCTACAGGGGTTCCAAGAGACCCAGTACTTC	TRBV27	-	TRBJ2-5	15	TRBD1
CASSEPPNYGYTF	TGTGCCAGCAGCGAGCCCCCAAACTATGGCTACACCTTC	TRBV7-2	-	TRBJ1-2	13	-
CATSRNRASGVQETQYF	TGTGCCACCAGCAGAAACCGGGCTAGCGGGGTTCAAGAGACCCAGTACTTC	TRBV15	few	TRBJ2-5	17	TRBD2
CASSRQGGGTEAFF	TGTGCCAGCAGTCGACAGGGGGGAGGCACTGAAGCTTTCTTT	TRBV6-4	-	TRBJ1-1	14	TRBD1
CASSLVQGSEQFF	TGTGCCAGCAGCTTAGTACAGGGGAGCGAGCAGTTCTTC	TRBV7-9	-	TRBJ2-1	13	TRBD1
CASSRGGTYEQYF	TGTGCCAGCTCTCGGGGGGGCACCTACGAGCAGTACTTC	TRBV7-8	-	TRBJ2-7	13	TRBD2
CSVEVDRVLNGYTF	TGCAGCGTTGAGGTCGACAGGGTTCTCAATGGCTACACCTTC	TRBV29-1	-	TRBJ1-2	14	TRBD1
CASRFPGDRTEAFF	TGTGCCAGCAGATTCCCAGGGGATCGGACTGAAGCTTTCTTT	TRBV6-5	-	TRBJ1-1	14	-
CASSASGGPDTQYF	TGTGCCAGCAGTGCGTCGGGGGGGCCAGATACGCAGTATTTT	TRBV6-4	-	TRBJ2-3	14	TRBD2
CANPREIPNSPLHF	TGTGCAAATCCGCGGGAGATCCCTAATTCACCCCTCCACTTT	TRBV12-2	-	TRBJ1-6	14	-